What follows is one T cell receptor (beta chain) and its context. The antigen is undetermined. The data belong to a study of graft-versus-host responses after intestinal transplantation. Clones were read by immunoSEQ multiplex PCR, and TCRdb kept only the in-frame ones, dropping some. Of approximately 110,000 clones detected, over 85% appear once; the ten largest clones hold 0.2% to 0.25%. The CDR3 consists of 13 residues. The V end was cut by 3 bases, the J end by 5 bases, with 7 bases between. Germline V gives CDR1 MDHEN, CDR2 SYDVKM. This chain connects TRBV28 to TRBJ1-4; D ambiguous. The sample consisted of unstimulated CD4+ T cells sorted from spleen or lymph node cells, taken before transplant. This TCR was recovered from a human donor who was the organ donor for an intestinal transplant. The CDR3 coding sequence is TGTGCCAGCAGTTTTGTCGTGAATGAAAAACTGTTTTTT. Protein: CASSFVVNEKLFF.